Detailed here is one TCR beta chain. The data were obtained in a study of blood T cell repertoires in COVID-19. In the study overall: The United States, Italy and Spain supplied acute and convalescent COVID-19 samples.

This CDR3 is built from 13 residues. Germline CDR1 is LNHDA and CDR2 is SQIVND (reference sequence). V was cut by 4 bases and J by 5 bases, with 11 bases left in between. Original data processing: Scientists estimated how many nucleated cells there were by amplifying reference gene primers. TCRdb's copy holds only in-frame clones and misses some; the assay was immunoSEQ multiplex PCR. V and J calls and clone size come straight from that table; D and trimming were deduced from the DNA. The data contain 210,000 or so clones, nearly 90% of them singletons. The source is a woman aged 40 to 49 who had recovered from COVID-19. The sequenced sample consisted of peripheral blood. The V gene is TRBV19, the J gene TRBJ1-1; D gene uncertain. The CDR3 spells CASSRLRGTEAFF. The CDR3 DNA reads as TGTGCCAGTAGTAGACTACGGGGAACTGAAGCTTTCTTT.